The table lists the clone carrying this TCR beta chain with a few counts. Its antigen remains unknown. This sample is drawn from a study of regulatory T cells in long-lasting Graves disease. General study findings and limits: Persistent disease samples used TRBV28, TRBJ1-2 and TRBJ2-5 preferentially. Patients with persistent disease shared fewer than 3,500 public clonotypes, outpacing the approximately 920 shared by new patients.

CDR3 length equals 14 residues. The germline V and J ends were trimmed by 10 bases and 3 bases, with 15 bases remaining between them. Germline assignment: CDR1 KGHDR and CDR2 SFDVKD. iRepertoire HTBI primers and Arm-PCR of CDR3 regions built TCR beta libraries. TCRdb independently ran MiXCR on the multiplex PCR reads; one entry per CDR3 protein. There are 510,000 or so distinct CDR3 sequences in the sample; approximately 12% occur only once, and about 8.9% lies in the top ten. Time point indicated: newly diagnosed GD, antithyroid drugs for less than 3 months. The authors made the TCR library using RNA they extracted from PBMCs. This same sample was also taken into another study, of T cells in Graves' hyperthyroidism and ophthalmopathy. That study adds: Lactation, pregnancy, other autoimmune disease or uncontrolled infection led to exclusion of patients. Also found in blood were most expanded thyroid clonotypes above 0.001.

This specimen was peripheral blood mononuclear cells (PBMCs), taken at new diagnosis, from a patient treated with antithyroid drugs. The chain combines TRBV24-1 with TRBJ1-5, with a weak D call TRBD1 (5 bases). This sequence was found in a woman aged 30 to 39 with Graves disease. The CDR3 loop is CATSEPGDNQPQHF. The DNA of the CDR3 is TGTGCCACTTCGGAACCGGGGGACAATCAGCCCCAGCATTTT.